Here is one TCR beta chain with its context. Antigen specificity is unknown. The sample comes from a study of OX40 agonist ivuxolimab in advanced cancers. The sampling schedule covered blood at baseline, cycle 4 day 1, and cycle 7 day 1. Broader study findings: The investigators did not determine what antigen specificity the expanded peripheral T cells had. A proportion of nonresponders additionally exhibited low normalized T-cell clonal expansion. On average, CD8+ T cells had more expanded clones than CD4+.

CDR3 size: 15 residues. Trimming shortened V by 2 bases and J by 4 bases, and 12 bases separated the two germline ends. Germline V CDR1 and CDR2: MNHEY, SVGAGI. Assay: immunoSEQ multiplex PCR; the TCRdb copy retains only in-frame clones and omits some. This table holds more than 75,000 clones, roughly 91% found once. The V gene is TRBV6-5, the J gene TRBJ1-3; no definite D call. Sequences were derived from CD4+ or CD8+ T cells sorted from blood, sampled in a trial of the OX40 agonist ivuxolimab. The sequence derives from an adult with an advanced solid tumor such as melanoma, head and neck, liver or kidney cancer. The CDR3, as DNA: TGTGCCAGCAGTTACATGGCCCTAGAGGGAAACACCATATATTTT. This sequence encodes CASSYMALEGNTIYF.